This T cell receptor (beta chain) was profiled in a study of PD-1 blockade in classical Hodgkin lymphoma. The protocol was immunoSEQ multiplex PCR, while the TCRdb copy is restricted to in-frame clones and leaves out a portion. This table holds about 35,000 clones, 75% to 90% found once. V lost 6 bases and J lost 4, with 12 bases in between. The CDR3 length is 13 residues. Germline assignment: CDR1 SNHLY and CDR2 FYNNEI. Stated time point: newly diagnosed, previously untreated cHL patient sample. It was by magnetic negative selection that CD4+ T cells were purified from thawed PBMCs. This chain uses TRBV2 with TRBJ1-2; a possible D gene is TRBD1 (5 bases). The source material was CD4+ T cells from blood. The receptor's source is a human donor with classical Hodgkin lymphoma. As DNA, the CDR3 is TGTGCCAGCAGGCCCTCGGGGACCTATGGCTACACCTTC. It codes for CASRPSGTYGYTF.